Listed below are T cell receptor beta chains from one sample, sequenced in a study of T cells in localized non-small cell lung cancer. Generated by immunoSEQ multiplex PCR, the TCRdb table keeps only in-frame clones and is missing some. The repertoire holds fewer than 40,000 clones, with 88% as singletons. This sample comprised peripheral blood mononuclear cells, obtained before any cancer treatment. These receptors all come from a woman aged 35 to 70 with stage III lung adenocarcinoma. The CDR3 runs from the conserved cysteine through the conserved F or W. D genes are given only for firm matches. Clone size appears in some rows only: once, few, many, or a class for an expanded clone.

clone_size j_call v_call d_call cdr3_aa
- TRBJ1-4 TRBV5-5 - CASSPWPESATNEKLFF
- TRBJ1-2 TRBV7-2 - CASIPSEGRDGYTF
- TRBJ2-7 TRBV11-2 - CASSLDLAVTPYEQYF
- TRBJ2-5 TRBV4-2 TRBD1 CASSQGGQRGRETQYF
- TRBJ1-4 TRBV9 - CASSFGQNEKLFF
few TRBJ1-1 TRBV29-1 - CSVWEGTEAFF
- TRBJ1-1 TRBV6-5 - CASSYLGRAFF
- TRBJ1-1 TRBV18 - CASSPQDDSTEAFF
- TRBJ2-6 TRBV7-3 TRBD1 CASSLEQGAPGANVLTF
- TRBJ2-1 TRBV9 TRBD2 CASSVGGAGGPPYNEQFF
- TRBJ2-5 TRBV29-1 - CSVGRAQETQYF
- TRBJ2-7 TRBV28 TRBD2 CASSFLAGVNEQYF
- TRBJ1-2 TRBV5-5 - CASSLVEGIGYTF
- TRBJ1-1 TRBV18 - CASSIEGTTDRGTEAFF
- TRBJ2-3 TRBV5-1 - CASKESLGEYF
- TRBJ2-1 TRBV6-1 TRBD1 CASLDPGQPYNEQFF
- TRBJ1-1 TRBV5-5 TRBD1 CASSLGTGTIAEAFF
- TRBJ1-1 TRBV4-1 - CASSQDRQQMGWTEAFF
- TRBJ1-3 TRBV9 - CASSVQGWGDTIYF
- TRBJ2-7 TRBV18 - CASSPSGNHEQYF
- TRBJ1-5 TRBV5-3 TRBD1 CAREKRASGGYSNQPQHF
- TRBJ2-1 TRBV7-2 TRBD1 CASSLGQGANEQFF
- TRBJ1-6 TRBV30 - CAWSDTRSSYNSPLHF
- TRBJ2-2 TRBV9 - CASTGSHTGELFF
once TRBJ1-2 TRBV14 - CASSLNVGSYGYTF
- TRBJ1-2 TRBV9 - CASSVQANYGYTF
- TRBJ2-1 TRBV6-5 TRBD1 CASSYPGTGDGEQFF
- TRBJ1-4 TRBV19 - CASSPDLFSTNEKLFF
few TRBJ1-4 TRBV25-1 - CASSPTPTGPQGLFF
- TRBJ1-2 TRBV5-1 - CASSLRQGANYGYTF
once TRBJ2-7 TRBV6-5 - CASSYSPGLIYEQYF
- TRBJ2-1 TRBV10-2 TRBD2 CASRSLGREAGNEQFF
- TRBJ2-7 TRBV5-1 - CASSLVLSGGLYEQYF
once TRBJ2-1 TRBV7-9 - CASSPDLADNEQFF
- TRBJ1-1 TRBV20-1 - CSAGQTKAFF
- TRBJ2-7 TRBV19 - CAASPGHTYEQYF
- TRBJ1-3 TRBV27 - CASSSLGSGNTIYF
- TRBJ2-1 TRBV6-4 TRBD2 CASSAGSSGSQFF
once TRBJ1-4 TRBV30 - CAWSTALGEKLFF
- TRBJ1-2 TRBV7-3 - CASSLMAGPRYGYTF
- TRBJ2-5 TRBV13 - CASSLESQETQYF
- TRBJ2-3 TRBV5-1 - CASSWDRTDTQYF
- TRBJ1-2 TRBV4-3 - CASSQGSAGRNYGYTF
once TRBJ2-1 TRBV9 TRBD2 CASSGGREQFF
once TRBJ1-6 TRBV18 TRBD1 CASSPSQGVNSPLHF
- TRBJ2-5 TRBV5-6 - CASSPISDPETQYF
- TRBJ2-7 TRBV7-2 TRBD2 CASSSGLAGGHSSYEQYF
- TRBJ2-5 TRBV15 - CATSRDKAIQETQYF
few TRBJ2-2 TRBV5-1 - CASSLGLNTGELFF
- TRBJ2-2 TRBV11-2 - CASRGEELFF
few TRBJ1-3 TRBV7-6 TRBD1 CASSKTGGGNTIYF
once TRBJ2-1 TRBV7-8 - CASSWATPNNEQFF
- TRBJ1-6 TRBV5-6 - CASNPAGSNSPLHF
- TRBJ2-7 TRBV11-2 - CASSLAGAVHEQYF
- TRBJ2-3 TRBV13 - CASSFTDTQYF